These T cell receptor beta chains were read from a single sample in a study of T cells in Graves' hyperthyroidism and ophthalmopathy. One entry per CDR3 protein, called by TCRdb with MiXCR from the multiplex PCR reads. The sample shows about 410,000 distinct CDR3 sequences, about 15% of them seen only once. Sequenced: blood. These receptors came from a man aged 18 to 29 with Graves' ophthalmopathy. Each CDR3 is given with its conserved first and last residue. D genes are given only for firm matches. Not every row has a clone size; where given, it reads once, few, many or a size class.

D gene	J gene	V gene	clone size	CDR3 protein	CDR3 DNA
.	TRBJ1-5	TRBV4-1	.	CASSQDAGSNQPQHF	TGCGCCAGCAGCCAAGATGCGGGTAGCAATCAGCCCCAGCATTTT
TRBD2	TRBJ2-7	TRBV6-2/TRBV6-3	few	CASRPGLAGVGEQYF	TGTGCCAGCAGGCCGGGACTAGCGGGAGTAGGAGAGCAGTACTTC
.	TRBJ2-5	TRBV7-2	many	CASSPIETQYF	TGTGCCAGCAGCCCCATCGAGACCCAGTACTTC
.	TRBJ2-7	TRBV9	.	CASSVARGATPYEQYF	TGTGCCAGCAGCGTAGCCCGGGGGGCGACCCCCTACGAGCAGTACTTC
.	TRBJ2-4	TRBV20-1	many	CSAREARYGNIQYF	TGCAGTGCTAGAGAGGCTCGGTATGGGAACATTCAGTACTTC
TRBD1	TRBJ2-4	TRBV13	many	CASSFGTGGTKNIQYF	TGTGCCAGCAGCTTTGGGACAGGGGGAACCAAAAACATTCAGTACTTC
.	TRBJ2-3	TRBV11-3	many	CASSVIAGATDTQYF	TGTGCCAGCAGCGTAATTGCGGGGGCCACAGATACGCAGTATTTT
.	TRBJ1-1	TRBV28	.	CASSLKVGEGTEAFF	TGTGCCAGCAGCTTGAAGGTTGGGGAGGGCACTGAAGCTTTCTTT
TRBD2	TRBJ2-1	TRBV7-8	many	CASRLRTSGRSNEQFF	TGTGCCAGCAGACTGAGAACTAGCGGGAGGTCCAATGAGCAGTTCTTC
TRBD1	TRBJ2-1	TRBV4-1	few	CASRAHRGHLEQFF	TGCGCCAGCAGGGCCCACAGGGGGCATCTTGAGCAGTTCTTC
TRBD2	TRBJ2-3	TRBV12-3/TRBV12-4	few	CASSSPGLAGTDTQYF	TGTGCCAGCAGCTCTCCGGGACTAGCGGGCACAGATACGCAGTATTTT
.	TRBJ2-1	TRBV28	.	CASSGIAETYNEQFF	TGTGCCAGCAGTGGAATAGCGGAAACTTACAATGAGCAGTTCTTC
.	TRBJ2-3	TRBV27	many	CASSPWVPPDTQYF	TGTGCCAGCAGTCCCTGGGTGCCGCCAGATACGCAGTATTTT
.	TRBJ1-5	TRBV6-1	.	CASSEAPTDIWSSNQPQHF	TGTGCCAGCAGTGAAGCGCCGACCGATATTTGGAGTAGCAATCAGCCCCAGCATTTT
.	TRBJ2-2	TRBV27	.	CASSLSIAYTGELFF	TGTGCCAGCAGTTTATCTATCGCTTATACCGGGGAGCTGTTTTTT
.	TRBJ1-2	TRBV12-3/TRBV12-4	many	CASSLNGGAYGYTF	TGTGCCAGCAGTTTGAACGGAGGGGCCTATGGCTACACCTTC
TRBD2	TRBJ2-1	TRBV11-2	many	CASSLAPTGTSRKQEQFF	TGTGCCAGCAGCTTAGCCCCAACCGGGACTAGTAGGAAACAAGAGCAGTTCTTC
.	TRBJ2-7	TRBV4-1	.	CASSQESGSSYEQYF	TGCGCCAGCAGCCAAGAATCCGGGAGCTCCTACGAGCAGTACTTC
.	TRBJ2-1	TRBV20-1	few	CSARDDGSRNEQFF	TGCAGTGCTAGAGATGACGGGAGTCGCAATGAGCAGTTCTTC
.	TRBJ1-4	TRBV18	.	CASSQGTGEKLFF	TGTGCCAGCTCACAGGGTACAGGTGAAAAACTGTTTTTT
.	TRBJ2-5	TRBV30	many	CAWTPGRETQYF	TGTGCCTGGACGCCAGGCAGAGAGACCCAGTACTTC
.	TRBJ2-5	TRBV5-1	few	CASTPTSSQETQYF	TGCGCCAGCACCCCGACTAGTTCACAAGAGACCCAGTACTTC
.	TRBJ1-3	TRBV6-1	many	CASIFGVSGNTIYF	TGTGCCAGCATATTCGGAGTCTCTGGAAACACCATATATTTT
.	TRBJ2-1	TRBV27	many	CASRRVLRDWIYEQFF	TGTGCCAGCAGGAGGGTCCTAAGGGACTGGATTTATGAGCAGTTCTTC
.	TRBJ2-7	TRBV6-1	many	CASRRTRGDSYEQYF	TGTGCCAGCAGGCGTACCAGGGGCGACTCCTACGAGCAGTACTTC
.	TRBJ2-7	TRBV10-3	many	CAIRARGPRSYEQYF	TGTGCCATCAGAGCCAGGGGTCCCCGCTCCTACGAGCAGTACTTC
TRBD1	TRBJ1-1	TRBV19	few	CASTDRGQGTEAFF	TGTGCCAGTACAGATAGAGGACAGGGCACTGAAGCTTTCTTT
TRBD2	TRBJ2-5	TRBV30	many	CAWRGLAARETQYF	TGTGCCTGGAGAGGACTAGCGGCTAGGGAGACCCAGTACTTC
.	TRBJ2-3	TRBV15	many	CATSTGGSTDTQYF	TGTGCCACCAGCACGGGCGGTAGCACAGATACGCAGTATTTT